A selection of T cell receptor beta chains follows, all from one sample in a study of blood T cell repertoires in COVID-19. Assay used: immunoSEQ multiplex PCR; TCRdb lists only in-frame clones, some missing. The sample has 250,000 to 300,000 clones, about 90% seen once. The sequencing input was peripheral blood. These receptors originate from an older woman with COVID-19, enrolled during active disease. CDR3s include the opening cysteine and the closing phenylalanine or tryptophan. The D gene is left open where the match is weak. The listing skips clone size in some rows; elsewhere it reads once, few, many or a size class.

v_gene: TRBV9
d_gene: NA
abundance: NA
j_gene: TRBJ1-6
CDR3aa: CASSAAGRPYNSPLHF
CDR3nt: TGTGCCAGCAGCGCCGCAGGGCGCCCCTATAATTCACCCCTCCACTTT

v_gene: TRBV2
d_gene: NA
abundance: once
j_gene: TRBJ1-3
CDR3aa: CASTRVEGTGNTIYF
CDR3nt: TGTGCCAGCACCCGAGTTGAGGGAACTGGAAACACCATATATTTT

v_gene: TRBV11-2
d_gene: NA
abundance: NA
j_gene: TRBJ1-3
CDR3aa: CASSLRGNTIYF
CDR3nt: TGTGCCAGCAGCTTACGGGGAAACACCATATATTTT

v_gene: TRBV5-1
d_gene: TRBD1
abundance: NA
j_gene: TRBJ2-7
CDR3aa: CASSGVTGTPEQYF
CDR3nt: TGCGCCAGCAGCGGGGTGACAGGGACCCCTGAGCAGTACTTC

v_gene: TRBV13
d_gene: NA
abundance: NA
j_gene: TRBJ2-6
CDR3aa: CASSPGHPSGANVLTF
CDR3nt: TGTGCCAGCAGCCCGGGACACCCCTCTGGGGCCAACGTCCTGACTTTC

v_gene: TRBV11-3
d_gene: NA
abundance: NA
j_gene: TRBJ2-1
CDR3aa: CASSFRGKPAWIEQFF
CDR3nt: TGTGCCAGCAGCTTCCGGGGGAAACCGGCCTGGATTGAGCAGTTCTTC

v_gene: TRBV6-5
d_gene: NA
abundance: NA
j_gene: TRBJ1-6
CDR3aa: CASSQEGHLNSPLHF
CDR3nt: TGTGCCAGCAGCCAAGAGGGACACCTTAATTCACCCCTCCACTTT

v_gene: TRBV7-3
d_gene: NA
abundance: NA
j_gene: TRBJ2-3
CDR3aa: CASSLYRKASTDTQYF
CDR3nt: TGTGCCAGCAGCTTATACAGGAAAGCTAGCACAGATACGCAGTATTTT

v_gene: TRBV6-6
d_gene: NA
abundance: few
j_gene: TRBJ1-5
CDR3aa: CASSYGPGLSNQPQHF
CDR3nt: TGTGCCAGCAGTTACGGCCCGGGATTAAGCAATCAGCCCCAGCATTTT

v_gene: TRBV18
d_gene: TRBD1
abundance: NA
j_gene: TRBJ1-1
CDR3aa: CASSPTTGALNTEAFF
CDR3nt: TGTGCCAGCTCACCTACGACAGGGGCGCTGAACACTGAAGCTTTCTTT

v_gene: TRBV5-4
d_gene: NA
abundance: NA
j_gene: TRBJ1-1
CDR3aa: CASSLERQNTEAFF
CDR3nt: TGTGCCAGCAGCTTGGAAAGACAAAACACTGAAGCTTTCTTT

v_gene: TRBV6-5
d_gene: NA
abundance: NA
j_gene: TRBJ2-2
CDR3aa: CASRGQSTGELFF
CDR3nt: TGTGCCAGCAGAGGACAAAGCACCGGGGAGCTGTTTTTT

v_gene: TRBV6-2/TRBV6-3
d_gene: TRBD1
abundance: NA
j_gene: TRBJ2-1
CDR3aa: CASSYWTGSDNEQFF
CDR3nt: TGTGCCAGCAGTTACTGGACAGGGTCGGACAATGAGCAGTTCTTC

v_gene: TRBV19
d_gene: NA
abundance: NA
j_gene: TRBJ2-2
CDR3aa: CASSIVGGAGELFF
CDR3nt: TGTGCCAGTAGTATAGTAGGCGGAGCCGGGGAGCTGTTTTTT

v_gene: TRBV7-2
d_gene: TRBD2
abundance: NA
j_gene: TRBJ2-1
CDR3aa: CASSPGLAGGVWIHEQFF
CDR3nt: TGTGCCAGCAGCCCCGGACTAGCGGGAGGGGTATGGATCCATGAGCAGTTCTTC

v_gene: TRBV12-5
d_gene: NA
abundance: NA
j_gene: TRBJ1-1
CDR3aa: CASGFRNTEAFF
CDR3nt: TGTGCTAGTGGTTTCAGGAACACTGAAGCTTTCTTT

v_gene: TRBV5-6
d_gene: NA
abundance: NA
j_gene: TRBJ2-3
CDR3aa: CASSPGGFGADTQYF
CDR3nt: TGTGCCAGCAGCCCCGGAGGGTTTGGGGCAGATACGCAGTATTTT

v_gene: TRBV29-1
d_gene: NA
abundance: NA
j_gene: TRBJ2-7
CDR3aa: CSVESRRSYEQYF
CDR3nt: TGCAGCGTTGAGAGCCGTCGCTCCTACGAGCAGTACTTC

v_gene: TRBV30
d_gene: TRBD1
abundance: NA
j_gene: TRBJ1-2
CDR3aa: CAWSWGAGGWGYTF
CDR3nt: TGTGCCTGGAGCTGGGGCGCAGGGGGCTGGGGCTACACCTTC

v_gene: TRBV28
d_gene: TRBD1
abundance: NA
j_gene: TRBJ2-7
CDR3aa: CASSPKLGTAAYEQYF
CDR3nt: TGTGCCAGCAGTCCGAAACTCGGGACAGCTGCCTACGAGCAGTACTTC

v_gene: TRBV3-1/TRBV3-2
d_gene: NA
abundance: NA
j_gene: TRBJ1-6
CDR3aa: CASSDVPGLGTYNSPLHF
CDR3nt: TGTGCCAGCAGCGATGTTCCTGGGTTGGGCACCTATAATTCACCCCTCCACTTT

v_gene: TRBV5-4
d_gene: NA
abundance: NA
j_gene: TRBJ2-7
CDR3aa: CASSLGYRDHEQYF
CDR3nt: TGTGCCAGCAGCTTGGGGTACAGGGACCACGAGCAGTACTTC

v_gene: TRBV7-7
d_gene: NA
abundance: NA
j_gene: TRBJ2-2
CDR3aa: CASSFGKTGELFF
CDR3nt: TGTGCTAGCAGCTTCGGGAAGACCGGGGAGCTGTTTTTT

v_gene: TRBV19
d_gene: TRBD2
abundance: NA
j_gene: TRBJ2-6
CDR3aa: CASANHGTSGRAVGANVLTF
CDR3nt: TGTGCCAGTGCTAACCACGGGACTAGCGGGAGGGCCGTAGGGGCCAACGTCCTGACTTTC

v_gene: TRBV11-2
d_gene: TRBD2
abundance: NA
j_gene: TRBJ2-1
CDR3aa: CASSLVGTSRHNEQFF
CDR3nt: TGTGCCAGCAGCTTAGTTGGGACTAGTCGGCACAATGAGCAGTTCTTC

v_gene: TRBV7-2
d_gene: TRBD1
abundance: NA
j_gene: TRBJ1-2
CDR3aa: CASSARQGMSGYTF
CDR3nt: TGTGCCAGCAGCGCCCGACAGGGGATGAGCGGCTACACCTTC

v_gene: TRBV19
d_gene: NA
abundance: NA
j_gene: TRBJ1-4
CDR3aa: CASSASGLSVATNEKLFF
CDR3nt: TGTGCCAGTAGTGCATCAGGTCTCTCCGTTGCAACTAATGAAAAACTGTTTTTT

v_gene: TRBV19
d_gene: TRBD2
abundance: NA
j_gene: TRBJ2-3
CDR3aa: CASNGRVGDTQYF
CDR3nt: TGTGCCAGTAACGGGAGGGTCGGCGATACGCAGTATTTT

v_gene: TRBV7-6
d_gene: NA
abundance: NA
j_gene: TRBJ2-1
CDR3aa: CASSSTTSSGEQFF
CDR3nt: TGTGCCAGCAGCTCCACCACTAGTTCAGGCGAGCAGTTCTTC